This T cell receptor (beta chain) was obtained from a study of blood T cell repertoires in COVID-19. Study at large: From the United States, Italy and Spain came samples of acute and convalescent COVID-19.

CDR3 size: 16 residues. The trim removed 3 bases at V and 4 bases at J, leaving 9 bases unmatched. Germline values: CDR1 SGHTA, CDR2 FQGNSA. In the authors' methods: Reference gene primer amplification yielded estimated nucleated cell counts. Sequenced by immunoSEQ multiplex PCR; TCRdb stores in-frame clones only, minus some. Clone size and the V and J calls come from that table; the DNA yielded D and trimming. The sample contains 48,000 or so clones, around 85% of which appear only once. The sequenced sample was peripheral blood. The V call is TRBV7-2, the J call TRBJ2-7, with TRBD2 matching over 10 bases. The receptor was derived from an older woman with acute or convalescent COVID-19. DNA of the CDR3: TGTGCCAGCAGCTTCACCAGCGGGAGGGCCGATTACGAGCAGTACTTC. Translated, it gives CASSFTSGRADYEQYF.